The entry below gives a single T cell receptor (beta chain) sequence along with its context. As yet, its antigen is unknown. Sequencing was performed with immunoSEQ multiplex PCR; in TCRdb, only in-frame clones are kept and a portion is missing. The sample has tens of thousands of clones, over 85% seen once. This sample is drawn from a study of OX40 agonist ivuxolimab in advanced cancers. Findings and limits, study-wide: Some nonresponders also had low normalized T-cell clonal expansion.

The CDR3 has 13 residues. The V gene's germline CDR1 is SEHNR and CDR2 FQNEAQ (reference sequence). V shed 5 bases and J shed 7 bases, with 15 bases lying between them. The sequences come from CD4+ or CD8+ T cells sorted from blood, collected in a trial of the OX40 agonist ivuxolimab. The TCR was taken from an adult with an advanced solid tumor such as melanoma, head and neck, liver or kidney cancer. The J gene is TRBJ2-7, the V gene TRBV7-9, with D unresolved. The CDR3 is CASSHPADWEQYF. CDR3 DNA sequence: TGTGCCAGCAGCCACCCCGCAGACTGGGAGCAGTACTTC.